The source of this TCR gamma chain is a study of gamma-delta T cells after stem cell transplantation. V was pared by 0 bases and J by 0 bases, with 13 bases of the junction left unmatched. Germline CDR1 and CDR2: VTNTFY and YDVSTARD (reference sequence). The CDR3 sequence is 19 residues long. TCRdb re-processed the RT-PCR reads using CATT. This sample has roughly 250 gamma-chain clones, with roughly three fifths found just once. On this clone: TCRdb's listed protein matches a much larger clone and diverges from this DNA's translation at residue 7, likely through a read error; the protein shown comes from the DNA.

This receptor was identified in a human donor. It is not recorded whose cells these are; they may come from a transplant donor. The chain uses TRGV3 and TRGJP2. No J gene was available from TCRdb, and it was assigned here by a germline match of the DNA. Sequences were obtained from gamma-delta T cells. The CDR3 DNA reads TGTGCCACCTGGGACAGGCTGAATCGGGCCGATAGTAGTGATTGGATCAAGACGTTT. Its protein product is CATWDRLNRADSSDWIKTF.